These T cell receptor beta chains were read from a single sample in a study of blood T cell repertoires in COVID-19. Assay used: immunoSEQ multiplex PCR; TCRdb lists only in-frame clones, some missing. The sample includes some 200,000 clones, 80% to 90% of them seen just once. The sequenced material came from PBMCs or T cells enriched from blood (not recorded which). The receptors shown here come from a woman younger than 35 in a cohort exposed to, infected with or recovered from COVID-19 (not recorded which). Each CDR3 is given without its conserved first and last residue.

v_call,cdr3_length,j_call,cdr3_aa
TRBV18,14,TRBJ1-4,ASSLTPTSSNEKLF
TRBV7-3,11,TRBJ1-1,ASSGQGSTEAF
TRBV5-4,11,TRBJ2-5,ASGSGGQETQY
TRBV28,13,TRBJ2-3,ASSQMGGSRDTQY
TRBV10-3,14,TRBJ1-2,AISESGSAGVGGYT
TRBV3-1/TRBV3-2,14,TRBJ2-5,ASSQDIANARETQY
TRBV15,14,TRBJ2-7,ATSRDVSGALVEQY
TRBV11-2,13,TRBJ2-7,ASSRGRGQSYEQY
TRBV12-5,13,TRBJ2-1,ASGWGASGNNEQF
TRBV10-2,13,TRBJ2-1,ASSEQGGRYNEQF
TRBV7-2,13,TRBJ1-5,ASRSLEGSNQPQH
TRBV27,11,TRBJ2-1,ASSVQGYNEQF
TRBV7-2,12,TRBJ2-2,ASSPYFYTGELF
TRBV4-1,14,TRBJ2-2,ASSRDTRGYTGELF
TRBV19,11,TRBJ1-3,ASDRSSGNTIY
TRBV24-1,13,TRBJ1-4,ATSEGTTKYEKLF
TRBV12-5,14,TRBJ2-7,ASGLYTGAGPYEQY
TRBV11-2,10,TRBJ2-7,ASSHVSYEQY
TRBV27,12,TRBJ1-2,ASSLSGDFYGYT
TRBV3-1/TRBV3-2,11,TRBJ1-2,ASSRQGEYGYT
TRBV7-9,11,TRBJ2-3,ASSFPGTDTQY
TRBV14,13,TRBJ2-1,ASSLEFSPFNEQF
TRBV5-1,12,TRBJ1-2,ASALGRGDYGYT
TRBV5-1,12,TRBJ1-5,ASSLDGESQPQH
TRBV5-1,15,TRBJ2-3,ASSAHGTQGLGDTQY
TRBV7-7,15,TRBJ1-1,ASSPYRQGKMNTEAF
TRBV28,10,TRBJ1-2,ASGEGAGGYT
TRBV3-1/TRBV3-2,13,TRBJ1-3,ASSQAAGAGNTIY
TRBV29-1,13,TRBJ1-6,SVRTGLSYNSPLH
TRBV29-1,9,TRBJ1-2,SGVYENGYT
TRBV7-3,13,TRBJ2-1,ASSLNRPPGNEQF
TRBV18,11,TRBJ2-7,ASSLTSRGEQY
TRBV5-1,14,TRBJ1-2,ASSSDVGQLNSGYT
TRBV19,14,TRBJ1-2,ASSPGTGKVNYGYT
TRBV6-1,11,TRBJ2-7,ASTQAPGDEQY
TRBV28,12,TRBJ2-7,ASSSTGGTYEQY
TRBV11-2,13,TRBJ2-7,ASSLPLAGVYEQY
TRBV5-8,13,TRBJ1-4,ASSRTGTNNEKLF
TRBV27,12,TRBJ1-1,ASALDREITEAF
TRBV14,9,TRBJ2-7,ASSSGEKQY
TRBV19,13,TRBJ2-3,ASSRDRARTDTQY
TRBV7-6,14,TRBJ2-1,ASSLPGTHSYNEQF
TRBV27,15,TRBJ2-2,ASSLSASGAITGELF
TRBV3-1/TRBV3-2,13,TRBJ2-5,ASSQEGAGKETQY
TRBV6-5,12,TRBJ2-7,ASVPGQGSSEQY
TRBV4-1,12,TRBJ1-1,ASSQSTVNTEAF
TRBV5-1,11,TRBJ1-1,ASTAREDTEAF
TRBV7-9,11,TRBJ1-2,ASSLTGGNGYT
TRBV7-9,14,TRBJ2-7,ASSSTSGRVTYEQY
TRBV19,13,TRBJ2-1,ASNLGLAVYNEQF
TRBV6-5,10,TRBJ2-7,ASATGSYEQY
TRBV19,14,TRBJ1-5,ASSSGQSLGNQPQH